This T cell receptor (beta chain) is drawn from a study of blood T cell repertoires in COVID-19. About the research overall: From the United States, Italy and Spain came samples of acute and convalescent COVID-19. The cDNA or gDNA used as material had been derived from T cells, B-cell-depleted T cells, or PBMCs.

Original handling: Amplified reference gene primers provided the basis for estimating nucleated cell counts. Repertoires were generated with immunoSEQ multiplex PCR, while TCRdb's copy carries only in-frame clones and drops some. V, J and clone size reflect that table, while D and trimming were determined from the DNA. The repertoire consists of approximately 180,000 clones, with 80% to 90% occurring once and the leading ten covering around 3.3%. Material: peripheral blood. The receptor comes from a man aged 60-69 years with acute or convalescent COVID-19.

The CDR3 DNA reads as TGTGCCAGCAGCCCGGAACGGGACTGGTCCTACAATGAGCAGTTCTTC. Translating it yields CASSPERDWSYNEQFF. V usage is TRBV5-8 and J usage is TRBJ2-1; D may be TRBD2 (6 bases). The germline CDR1 and CDR2 sequences are SGHTS and YDEGEE. Trimming removed 4 bases from V and 1 base from J, with 15 bases in between. The CDR3 consists of 16 residues.